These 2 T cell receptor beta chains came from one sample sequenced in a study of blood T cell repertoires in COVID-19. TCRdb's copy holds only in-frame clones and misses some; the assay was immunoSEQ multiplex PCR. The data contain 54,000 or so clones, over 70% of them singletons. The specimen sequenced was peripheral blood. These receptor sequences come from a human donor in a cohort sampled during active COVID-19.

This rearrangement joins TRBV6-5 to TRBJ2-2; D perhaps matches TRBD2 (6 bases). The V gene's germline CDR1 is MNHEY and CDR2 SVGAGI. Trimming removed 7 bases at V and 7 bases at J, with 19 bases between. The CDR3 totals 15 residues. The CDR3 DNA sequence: TGTGCCAGCACCACAATTAACACCGGGGGCGGGGAGCTGTTTTTT. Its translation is CASTTINTGGGELFF.

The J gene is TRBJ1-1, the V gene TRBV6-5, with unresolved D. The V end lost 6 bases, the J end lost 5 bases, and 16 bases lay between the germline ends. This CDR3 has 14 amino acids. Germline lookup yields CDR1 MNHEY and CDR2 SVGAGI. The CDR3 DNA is TGTGCCAGCAGCCGAGTGATGAGGATAACTGAAGCTTTCTTT. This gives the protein CASSRVMRITEAFF.